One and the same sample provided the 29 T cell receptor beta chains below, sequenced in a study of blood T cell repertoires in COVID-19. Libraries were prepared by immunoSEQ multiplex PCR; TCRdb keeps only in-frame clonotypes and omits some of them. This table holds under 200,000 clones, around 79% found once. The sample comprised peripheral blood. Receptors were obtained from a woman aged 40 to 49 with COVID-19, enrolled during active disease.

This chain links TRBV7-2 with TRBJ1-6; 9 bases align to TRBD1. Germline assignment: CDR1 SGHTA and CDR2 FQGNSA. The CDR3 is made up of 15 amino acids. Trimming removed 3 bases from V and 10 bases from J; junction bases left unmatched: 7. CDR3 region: CASSLATGGGSPLHF. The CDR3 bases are TGTGCCAGCAGCTTGGCGACAGGGGGTGGGTCACCCCTCCACTTT.

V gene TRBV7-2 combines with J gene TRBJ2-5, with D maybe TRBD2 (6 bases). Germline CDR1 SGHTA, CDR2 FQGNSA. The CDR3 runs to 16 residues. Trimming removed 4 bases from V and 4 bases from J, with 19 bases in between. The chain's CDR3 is CASSSRRGLAAETQYF. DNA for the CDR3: TGTGCCAGCAGCTCCCGACGGGGACTTGCTGCAGAGACCCAGTACTTC.

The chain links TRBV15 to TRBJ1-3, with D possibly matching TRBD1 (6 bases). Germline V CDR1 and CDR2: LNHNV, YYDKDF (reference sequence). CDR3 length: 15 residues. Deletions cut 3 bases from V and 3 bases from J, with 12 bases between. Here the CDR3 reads CATSSSARGGNTIYF. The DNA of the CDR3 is TGTGCCACCAGCAGTTCAGCCAGGGGTGGAAACACCATATATTTT.

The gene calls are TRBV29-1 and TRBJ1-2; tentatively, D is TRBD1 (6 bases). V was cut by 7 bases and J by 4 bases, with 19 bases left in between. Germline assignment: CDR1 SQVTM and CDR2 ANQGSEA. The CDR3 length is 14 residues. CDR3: CSARAGGSGYGYTF. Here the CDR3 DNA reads TGCAGCGCGCGCGCGGGGGGCAGTGGCTATGGCTACACCTTC.

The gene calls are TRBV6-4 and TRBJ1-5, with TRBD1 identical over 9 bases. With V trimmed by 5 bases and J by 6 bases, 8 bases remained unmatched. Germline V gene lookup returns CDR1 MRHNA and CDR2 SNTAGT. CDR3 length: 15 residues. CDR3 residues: CASSPGQGAGQPQHF. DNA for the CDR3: TGTGCCAGCAGTCCGGGACAGGGAGCAGGTCAGCCCCAGCATTTT.

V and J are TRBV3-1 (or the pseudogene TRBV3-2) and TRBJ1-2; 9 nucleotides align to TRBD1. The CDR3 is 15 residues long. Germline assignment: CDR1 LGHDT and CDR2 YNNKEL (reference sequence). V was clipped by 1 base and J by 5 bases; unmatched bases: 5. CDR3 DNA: TGTGCCAGCAGCCAAGTCCCGGGACAGGGTTATGGCTACACCTTC. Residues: CASSQVPGQGYGYTF.

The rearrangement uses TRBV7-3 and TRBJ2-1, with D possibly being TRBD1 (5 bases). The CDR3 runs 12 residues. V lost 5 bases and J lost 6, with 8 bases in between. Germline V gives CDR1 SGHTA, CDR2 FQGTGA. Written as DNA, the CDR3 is TGTGCCAGCAGCCTCGACAGCAATGAGCAGTTCTTC. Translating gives CASSLDSNEQFF.

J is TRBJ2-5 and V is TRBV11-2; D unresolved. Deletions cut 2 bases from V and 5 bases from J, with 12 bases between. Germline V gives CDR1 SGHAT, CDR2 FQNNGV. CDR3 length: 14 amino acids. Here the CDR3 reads CASSLPISRETQYF. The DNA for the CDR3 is TGTGCCAGCAGCTTACCCATCTCTCGGGAGACCCAGTACTTC. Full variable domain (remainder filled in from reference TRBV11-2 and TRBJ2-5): EAGVAQSPRYKIIEKRQSVAFWCNPISGHATLYWYQQILGQGPKLLIQFQNNGVVDDSQLPKDRFSAERLKGVDSTLKIQPAKLEDSAVYLCASSLPISRETQYFGPGTRLLVL.

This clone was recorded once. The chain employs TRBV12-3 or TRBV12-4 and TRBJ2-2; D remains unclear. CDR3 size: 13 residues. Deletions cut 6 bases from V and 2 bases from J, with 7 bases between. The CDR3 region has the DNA TGTGCCAGCAGCGGTCTCAACACCGGGGAGCTGTTTTTT. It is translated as CASSGLNTGELFF.

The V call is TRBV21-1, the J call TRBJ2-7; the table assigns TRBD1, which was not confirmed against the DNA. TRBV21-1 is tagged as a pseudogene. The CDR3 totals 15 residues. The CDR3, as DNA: TGTGCCAGCAGCAAAGTCACAGACACCCAATTGGAGCAGTACTTC. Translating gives CASSKVTDTQLEQYF.

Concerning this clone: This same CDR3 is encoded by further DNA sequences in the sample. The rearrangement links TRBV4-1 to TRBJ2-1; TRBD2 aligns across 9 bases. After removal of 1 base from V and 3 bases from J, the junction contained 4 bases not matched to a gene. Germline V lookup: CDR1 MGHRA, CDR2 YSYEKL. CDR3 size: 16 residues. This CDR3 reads CASSQGLAGVYNEQFF. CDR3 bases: TGCGCCAGCAGCCAAGGATTAGCGGGGGTCTACAATGAGCAGTTCTTC.

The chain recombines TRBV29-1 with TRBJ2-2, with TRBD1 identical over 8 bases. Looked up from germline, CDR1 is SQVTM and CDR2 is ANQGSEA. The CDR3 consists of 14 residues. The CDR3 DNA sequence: TGCAGGACGGAGGACAGGGTACACACCGGGGAGCTGTTTTTT. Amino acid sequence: CRTEDRVHTGELFF.

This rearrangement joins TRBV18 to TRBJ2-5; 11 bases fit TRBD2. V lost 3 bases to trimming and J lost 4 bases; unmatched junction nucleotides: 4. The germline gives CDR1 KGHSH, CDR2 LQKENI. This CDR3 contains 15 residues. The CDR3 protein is CASSPLAGGSETQYF. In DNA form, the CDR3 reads TGTGCCAGCTCACCCCTAGCGGGAGGATCAGAGACCCAGTACTTC.

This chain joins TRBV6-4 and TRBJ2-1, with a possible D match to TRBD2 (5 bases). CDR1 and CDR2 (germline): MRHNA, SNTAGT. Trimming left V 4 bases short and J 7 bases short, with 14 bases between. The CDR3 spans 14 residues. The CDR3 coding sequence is TGTGCCAGCAGTGTTGAGGGCCGAGGTAATGAGCAGTTCTTC. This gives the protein CASSVEGRGNEQFF.

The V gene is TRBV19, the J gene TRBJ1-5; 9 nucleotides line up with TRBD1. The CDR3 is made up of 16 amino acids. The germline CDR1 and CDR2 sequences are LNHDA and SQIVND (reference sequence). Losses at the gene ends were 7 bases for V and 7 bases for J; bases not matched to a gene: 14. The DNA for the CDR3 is TGTGCCAGTACGGACAGGGGCTTAAAGGTCTGGCAGCCCCAGCATTTT. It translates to CASTDRGLKVWQPQHF. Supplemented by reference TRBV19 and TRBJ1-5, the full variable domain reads DGGITQSPKYLFRKEGQNVTLSCEQNLNHDAMYWYRQDPGQGLRLIYYSQIVNDFQKGDIAEGYSVSREKKESFPLTVTSAQKNPTAFYLCASTDRGLKVWQPQHFGDGTRLSIL.

CDR3 DNA: TGTGCCAGCAGCTTCACCGGGACTGCCAAAGAGACCCAGTACTTC. It yields the protein CASSFTGTAKETQYF. V gene TRBV7-3 combines with J gene TRBJ2-5, with a possible D match to TRBD2 (6 bases). CDR1 and CDR2 from the germline V gene are SGHTA and FQGTGA. This CDR3 is 15 amino acids long. V lost 3 bases and J 3 bases, leaving 14 bases between the germline ends. The whole variable domain, remainder taken from reference TRBV7-3 and TRBJ2-5, is GAGVSQTPSNKVTEKGKYVELRCDPISGHTALYWYRQSLGQGPEFLIYFQGTGAADDSGLPNDRFFAVRPEGSVSTLKIQRTERGDSAVYLCASSFTGTAKETQYFGPGTRLLVL.

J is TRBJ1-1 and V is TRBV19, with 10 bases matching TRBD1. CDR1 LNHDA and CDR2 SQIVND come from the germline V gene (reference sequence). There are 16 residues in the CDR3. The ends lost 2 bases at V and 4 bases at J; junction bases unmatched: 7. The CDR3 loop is CASSIRTGGSGTEAFF. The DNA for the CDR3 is TGTGCCAGTAGTATACGGACAGGGGGTTCGGGCACTGAAGCTTTCTTT.

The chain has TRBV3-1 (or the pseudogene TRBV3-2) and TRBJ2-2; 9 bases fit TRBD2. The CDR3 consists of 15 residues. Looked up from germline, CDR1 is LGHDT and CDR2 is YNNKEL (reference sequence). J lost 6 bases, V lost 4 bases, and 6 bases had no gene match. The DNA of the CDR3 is TGTGCCAGCAGCCCTAGCGGGGTAATGGCCGGGGAGCTGTTTTTT. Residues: CASSPSGVMAGELFF.

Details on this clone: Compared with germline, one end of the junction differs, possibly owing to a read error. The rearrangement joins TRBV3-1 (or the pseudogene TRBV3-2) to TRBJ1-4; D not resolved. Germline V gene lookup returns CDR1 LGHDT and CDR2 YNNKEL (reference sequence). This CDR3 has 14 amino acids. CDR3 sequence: CASNQGLVYEKLFF. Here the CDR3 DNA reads TGTGCCAGCAACCAAGGGCTGGTGTATGAAAAACTGTTTTTT.

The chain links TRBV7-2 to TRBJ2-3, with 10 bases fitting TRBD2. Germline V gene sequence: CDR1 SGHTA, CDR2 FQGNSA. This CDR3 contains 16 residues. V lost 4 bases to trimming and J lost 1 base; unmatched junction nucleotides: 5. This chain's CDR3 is CASSWSSGGGTDTQYF. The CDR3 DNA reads TGTGCCAGCAGCTGGTCTAGCGGGGGTGGCACAGATACGCAGTATTTT.

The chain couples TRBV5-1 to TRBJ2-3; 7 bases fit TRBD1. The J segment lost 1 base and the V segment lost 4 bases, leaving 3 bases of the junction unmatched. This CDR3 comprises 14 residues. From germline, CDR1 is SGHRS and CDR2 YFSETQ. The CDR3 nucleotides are TGCGCCAGCAGCCGTGGACAGGGCACAGATACGCAGTATTTT. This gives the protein CASSRGQGTDTQYF.

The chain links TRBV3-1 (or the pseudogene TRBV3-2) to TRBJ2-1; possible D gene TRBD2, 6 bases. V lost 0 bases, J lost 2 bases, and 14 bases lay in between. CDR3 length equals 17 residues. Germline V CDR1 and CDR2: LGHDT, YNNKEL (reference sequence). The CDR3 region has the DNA TGTGCCAGCAGCCAAGATATCCCGGGGGTCCCCTACAATGAGCAGTTCTTC. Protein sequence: CASSQDIPGVPYNEQFF.

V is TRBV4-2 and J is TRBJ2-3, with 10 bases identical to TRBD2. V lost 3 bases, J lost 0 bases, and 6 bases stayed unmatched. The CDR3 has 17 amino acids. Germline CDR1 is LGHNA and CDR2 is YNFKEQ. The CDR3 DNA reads TGTGCCAGCAGCCAGTCCCAGACTAGCGGGAGCACAGATACGCAGTATTTT. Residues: CASSQSQTSGSTDTQYF.

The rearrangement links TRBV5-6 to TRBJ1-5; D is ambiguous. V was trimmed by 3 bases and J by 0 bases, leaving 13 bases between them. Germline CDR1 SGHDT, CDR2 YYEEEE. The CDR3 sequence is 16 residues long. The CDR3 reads CASSSYRTYSNQPQHF. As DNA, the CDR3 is TGTGCCAGCAGCTCCTACAGAACCTATAGCAATCAGCCCCAGCATTTT.

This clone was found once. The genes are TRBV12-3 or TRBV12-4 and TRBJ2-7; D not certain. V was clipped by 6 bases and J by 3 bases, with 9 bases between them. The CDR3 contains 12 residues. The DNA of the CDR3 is TGTGCCAGCAGCCCGATCTACTACGAGCAGTACTTC. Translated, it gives CASSPIYYEQYF.

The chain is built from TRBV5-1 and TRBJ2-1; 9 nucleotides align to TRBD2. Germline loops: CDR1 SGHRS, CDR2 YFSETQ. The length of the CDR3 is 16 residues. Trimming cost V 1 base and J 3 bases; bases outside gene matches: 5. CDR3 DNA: TGCGCCAGCAGCTTGCGGGCTAGCGGGGTCTACAATGAGCAGTTCTTC. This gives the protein CASSLRASGVYNEQFF.

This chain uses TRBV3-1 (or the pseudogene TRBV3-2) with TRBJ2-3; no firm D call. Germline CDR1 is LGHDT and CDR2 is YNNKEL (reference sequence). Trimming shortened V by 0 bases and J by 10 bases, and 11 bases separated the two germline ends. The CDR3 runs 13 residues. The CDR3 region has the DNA TGTGCCAGCAGCCAAGAATCCGGTAGTGCGCAGTATTTT. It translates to CASSQESGSAQYF.

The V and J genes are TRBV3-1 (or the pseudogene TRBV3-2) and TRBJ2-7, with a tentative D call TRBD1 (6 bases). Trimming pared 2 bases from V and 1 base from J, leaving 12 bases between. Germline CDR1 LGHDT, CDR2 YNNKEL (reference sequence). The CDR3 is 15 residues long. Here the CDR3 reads CASSQPQGKSYEQYF. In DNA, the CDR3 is TGTGCCAGCAGCCAACCACAGGGAAAGTCCTACGAGCAGTACTTC.

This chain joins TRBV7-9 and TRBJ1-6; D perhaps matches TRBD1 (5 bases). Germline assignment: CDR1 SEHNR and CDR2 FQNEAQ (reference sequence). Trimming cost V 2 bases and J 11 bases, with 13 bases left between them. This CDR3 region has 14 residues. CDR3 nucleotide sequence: TGTGCCAGCAGCTTATCGACAGTCGATACACCCCTCCACTTT. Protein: CASSLSTVDTPLHF.